The 27 T cell receptor beta chains presented below share a single source sample, sequenced in a study of T cell responses to AZD1222 COVID-19 vaccine. TCRdb's table, derived via immunoSEQ multiplex PCR, lists solely in-frame clones and lacks some. The repertoire holds 120,000 to 150,000 clones, with roughly 90% as singletons. The sequences come from peripheral blood, collected on day 0 of AZD1222 vaccination. The receptors stem from an adult in good health.

This chain connects TRBV25-1 to TRBJ2-7; D perhaps matches TRBD1 (7 bases). Germline V lookup: CDR1 MGHDK, CDR2 SYGVNS. Trimming pared 5 bases from V and 5 bases from J, leaving 19 bases between. CDR3 size: 15 residues. The CDR3 here is CASSPAGQGVDEQYF. The CDR3 DNA sequence: TGTGCCAGCAGTCCGGCGGGGCAGGGGGTTGACGAGCAGTACTTC.

This clone has only one observation. The V and J genes are TRBV7-2 and TRBJ2-3; D may match TRBD1 or TRBD2 (6 bases each). Germline loops: CDR1 SGHTA, CDR2 FQGNSA. This CDR3 contains 13 residues. V dropped 8 bases and J dropped 1 base, with 10 bases sitting between them. DNA for the CDR3: TGTGCCAGCCGGGGGCCTCGCACAGATACGCAGTATTTT. It codes for CASRGPRTDTQYF.

J is TRBJ1-2 and V is TRBV19; 10 bases align to TRBD1. CDR1 is LNHDA, CDR2 SQIVND, per germline (reference sequence). The CDR3 sequence is 15 residues long. Losses at the gene ends were 7 bases for V and 3 bases for J; bases not matched to a gene: 8. The CDR3 region has the DNA TGTGCCAGTAACAAGTGGACAGGGGGTCACTATGGCTACACCTTC. Translating gives CASNKWTGGHYGYTF.

V usage is TRBV6-5 and J usage is TRBJ2-7; D perhaps matches TRBD2 (6 bases). CDR1 is MNHEY and CDR2 is SVGAGI in the germline V gene. The CDR3 has 15 amino acids. Trimming stripped 4 bases from V and 0 bases from J, with 13 bases between. In DNA form, the CDR3 reads TGTGCCAGCAGTTCTAGCGCTACCATCTCCTACGAGCAGTACTTC. It specifies CASSSSATISYEQYF.

The genes are TRBV7-9 and TRBJ1-2; D is ambiguous. Trimming removed 1 base at V and 3 bases at J, with 6 bases between. The germline CDR1 and CDR2 sequences are SEHNR and FQNEAQ (reference sequence). The CDR3 is made up of 13 amino acids. CDR3 bases: TGTGCCAGCAGCTTAGAGGCTTACTATGGCTACACCTTC. This translates into CASSLEAYYGYTF.

The chain is built from TRBV19 and TRBJ1-6; D remains unclear. CDR3 length equals 14 residues. Germline V gene lookup returns CDR1 LNHDA and CDR2 SQIVND (reference sequence). Between the trimmed V and J ends, which lost 4 bases and 7 bases, there was a span of 11 bases. This CDR3 reads CASSTRILNSPLHF. The CDR3 DNA follows: TGTGCCAGTAGTACACGGATACTGAATTCACCCCTCCACTTT.

J is TRBJ1-6 and V is TRBV7-9, with D tentatively TRBD1 (5 bases). Deletions cut 1 base from V and 12 bases from J, with 10 bases between. CDR1 SEHNR and CDR2 FQNEAQ come from the germline V gene (reference sequence). There are 13 residues in the CDR3. The CDR3 DNA sequence: TGTGCCAGCAGCTTAGGAGCAGGGAGACCCCTCCACTTT. Translated, it gives CASSLGAGRPLHF.

The rearrangement links TRBV27 to TRBJ2-6; TRBD1 might be the D (5 bases). The V gene lost 5 bases and the J gene lost 0 bases, with 14 bases spanning the gap. In germline, CDR1 is MNHEY, CDR2 SMNVEV (reference sequence). This CDR3 contains 17 residues. CDR3 sequence (DNA): TGTGCCAGCAGTCCCCTAGGGGAATCCTCTGGGGCCAACGTCCTGACTTTC. Translation: CASSPLGESSGANVLTF.

J is TRBJ1-6 and V is TRBV28; 7 bases are a match to TRBD1. The germline V gene has CDR1 MDHEN and CDR2 SYDVKM. V lost 5 bases and J lost 7; bases outside the gene matches: 2. This CDR3 is 13 amino acids long. The CDR3 DNA reads as TGTGCCAGCAGTCTGGACAGGAATTCACCCCTCCACTTT. As protein: CASSLDRNSPLHF. Complete variable domain (other parts from reference TRBV28 and TRBJ1-6): DVKVTQSSRYLVKRTGEKVFLECVQDMDHENMFWYRQDPGLGLRLIYFSYDVKMKEKGDIPEGYSVSREKKERFSLILESASTNQTSMYLCASSLDRNSPLHFGNGTRLTVT.

This clone was found once. The chain carries TRBV5-8 and TRBJ2-1; the match to TRBD2 covers 9 bases. CDR3 size: 20 residues. V was clipped by 1 base and J by 0 bases; unmatched bases: 14. Looked up from germline, CDR1 is SGHTS and CDR2 is YDEGEE. CDR3 sequence (DNA): TGTGCCAGCAGCTTGTGGGGCTGGCGGGAGGGCCCCAGCTCCTACAATGAGCAGTTCTTC. Translation: CASSLWGWREGPSSYNEQFF. Supplemented by reference TRBV5-8 and TRBJ2-1, the full variable domain reads EAGVTQSPTHLIKTRGQQATLRCSPISGHTSVYWYQQALGLGLQFLLWYDEGEERNRGNFPPRFSGRQFPNYSSELNVNALELEDSALYLCASSLWGWREGPSSYNEQFFGPGTRLTVL.

CDR3 sequence reads: CASSLDRGGTEAFF. CDR3 DNA: TGTGCCAGCAGCTTGGACAGGGGGGGCACTGAAGCTTTCTTT. The chain employs TRBV5-6 and TRBJ1-1; 8 bases align to TRBD1. The CDR3 spans 14 residues. The germline CDR1 and CDR2 sequences are SGHDT and YYEEEE. Trimming at V came to 0 bases and at J to 4 bases, leaving 2 bases not matched to a gene.

Written as DNA, the CDR3 is TGTGCCAGCAGCCCTAGGGGAGGTTGGATGAACACTGAAGCTTTCTTT. This translates into CASSPRGGWMNTEAFF. The V and J genes are TRBV7-8 and TRBJ1-1, with D possibly matching TRBD1 (5 bases). Per the germline V gene, CDR1 is SGHVS and CDR2 is FQNEAQ. CDR3 length: 16 amino acids. With 5 bases removed from V and 0 bases from J, the gap between germline ends came to 16 bases.

This clone was found once. The V call is TRBV12-3 or TRBV12-4, the J call TRBJ1-4, with D possibly being TRBD1 (5 bases). The V and J ends lost 2 bases and 5 bases respectively, with 6 bases between them. The CDR3 is 13 amino acids. DNA of the CDR3: TGTGCCAGCAGTTTACAGGGAAATGAAAAACTGTTTTTT. Translation: CASSLQGNEKLFF.

The V gene is TRBV11-2, the J gene TRBJ1-1; D is possibly TRBD1 (5 bases). The germline gives CDR1 SGHAT, CDR2 FQNNGV. V lost 1 base and J lost 6, with 15 bases in between. The CDR3 sequence is 15 residues long. CDR3 bases: TGTGCCAGCAGCTTAGCCCCCCTTCGGGGGTCTGAAGCTTTCTTT. This sequence encodes CASSLAPLRGSEAFF.

The chain has TRBV11-1 and TRBJ2-1; no clear D. CDR3 length: 15 amino acids. Trimming pared 5 bases from V and 0 bases from J, leaving 11 bases between. Germline V gives CDR1 SGHAT, CDR2 FQDESV (reference sequence). CDR3 sequence (DNA): TGTGCCAGCAGCATAACTTTAAGCTCCTACAATGAGCAGTTCTTC. Its protein is CASSITLSSYNEQFF.

This sequence joins TRBV7-8 and TRBJ2-1, with 12 bases lining up with TRBD2. J was trimmed by 6 bases and V by 0 bases; bases with no gene match: 12. Germline assignment: CDR1 SGHVS and CDR2 FQNEAQ. The CDR3 loop spans 19 amino acids. The CDR3 is CASSLARTKTSGSANEQFF. For the CDR3, the DNA is TGTGCCAGCAGCTTAGCCCGGACTAAGACTAGCGGGAGCGCCAATGAGCAGTTCTTC.

The chain has TRBV18 and TRBJ2-5; D is undetermined. Trimming pared 0 bases from V and 4 bases from J, leaving 15 bases between. Germline lookup yields CDR1 KGHSH and CDR2 LQKENI. The CDR3 has 16 residues. The CDR3 nucleotides are TGTGCCAGCTCACCACCGAAAGGGCCCGACGGAGAGACCCAGTACTTC. Translation: CASSPPKGPDGETQYF.

The chain uses TRBV4-1 and TRBJ2-7; the D gene is possibly TRBD2 (6 bases). V lost 1 base and J 6 bases, leaving 22 bases between the germline ends. Germline loops: CDR1 MGHRA, CDR2 YSYEKL. The length of the CDR3 is 17 residues. CDR3 coding DNA: TGCGCCAGCAGCCAAGTAGCCCAAACTAGCTCCCGGCGCGAGCAGTACTTC. It translates to CASSQVAQTSSRREQYF.

This clone was observed once. This chain's CDR3 is CSASDSGRASEQFF. CDR3 bases: TGCAGTGCTAGTGATAGCGGGAGGGCTAGTGAGCAGTTCTTC. This chain uses TRBV20-1 with TRBJ2-1, with 11 bases that match TRBD2. There are 14 residues in the CDR3. Germline V gene lookup returns CDR1 DFQATT and CDR2 SNEGSKA (reference sequence). V lost 3 bases to trimming and J lost 9 bases; unmatched junction nucleotides: 7.

The chain links TRBV3-1 (or the pseudogene TRBV3-2) to TRBJ1-6; 7 nucleotides align to TRBD1. Trimming cost V 1 base and J 6 bases; bases outside gene matches: 0. Germline V gene sequence: CDR1 LGHDT, CDR2 YNNKEL (reference sequence). This CDR3 is built from 14 residues. Here the CDR3 reads CASSQAGGNSPLHF. The CDR3 nucleotides are TGTGCCAGCAGCCAAGCAGGGGGTAATTCACCCCTCCACTTT.

This chain connects TRBV7-2 to TRBJ2-7; 8 bases are a match to TRBD2. Looked up from germline, CDR1 is SGHTA and CDR2 is FQGNSA. With V trimmed by 1 base and J by 4 bases, 6 bases remained unmatched. The CDR3 covers 15 residues. The CDR3: CASSLGRGAPYEQYF. The DNA for the CDR3 is TGTGCCAGCAGCTTAGGGCGGGGGGCCCCTTACGAGCAGTACTTC.

The count of this clone is one. The chain carries TRBV9 and TRBJ1-2; no reliable D call. Germline CDR1 and CDR2: SGDLS and YYNGEE. V was trimmed by 0 bases and J by 6 bases, leaving 15 bases between them. This CDR3 is built from 15 residues. This CDR3 is CASSVGEGRSNGYTF. The CDR3 DNA follows: TGTGCCAGCAGCGTAGGTGAAGGGCGCAGTAATGGCTACACCTTC. The full variable domain, with the rest looked up from reference TRBV9 and TRBJ1-2, is DSGVTQTPKHLITATGQRVTLRCSPRSGDLSVYWYQQSLDQGLQFLIQYYNGEERAKGNILERFSAQQFPDLHSELNLSSLELGDSALYFCASSVGEGRSNGYTFGSGTRLTVV.

The J gene is TRBJ2-5, the V gene TRBV7-2, with 8 positions matching TRBD1. CDR3 length equals 15 residues. The V and J ends lost 5 bases and 9 bases, in that order; junction bases with no gene match: 14. From germline, CDR1 is SGHTA and CDR2 FQGNSA. CDR3 nucleotide sequence: TGTGCCAGCAGCCCATTCAGCGCAGGGGGCAGGGCCCAGTACTTC. It is translated as CASSPFSAGGRAQYF.

The chain is built from TRBV6-5 and TRBJ1-5; D remains ambiguous. The CDR3 has 14 amino acids. Germline CDR1 MNHEY, CDR2 SVGAGI. Trimming took 2 bases from V and 0 from J, leaving 5 bases between them. The CDR3 here is CASSYIDSNQPQHF. The CDR3 coding sequence is TGTGCCAGCAGTTACATTGATAGCAATCAGCCCCAGCATTTT.

The rearrangement joins TRBV7-2 to TRBJ2-5; no clear D gene. The V end was cut by 3 bases, the J end by 0 bases, with 11 bases between. Germline values: CDR1 SGHTA, CDR2 FQGNSA. This CDR3 is 15 amino acids long. The CDR3 loop reads CASSFSPGYQETQYF. The CDR3 DNA is TGTGCCAGCAGCTTTTCGCCGGGTTACCAAGAGACCCAGTACTTC.

The chain carries TRBV5-1 and TRBJ2-1; tentative D call: TRBD1 (5 bases). The CDR3 runs 15 residues. Germline CDR1 is SGHRS and CDR2 is YFSETQ. V was shortened by 4 bases and J by 0 bases, with 11 bases between the two germline ends. The CDR3 DNA is TGCGCCAGCAGCCCCGGTAGGGGCTCCTACAATGAGCAGTTCTTC. This sequence encodes CASSPGRGSYNEQFF.

V is TRBV5-5 and J is TRBJ1-4; the match to TRBD1 covers 9 bases. In germline, CDR1 is SGHKS, CDR2 YYEKEE (reference sequence). V shed 4 bases and J 7 bases; nucleotides not matched to a gene: 11. The CDR3 totals 16 residues. In DNA, the CDR3 is TGTGCCAGCAGCCCTAGGACAGGGGATAGTCGTGAAAAACTGTTTTTT. Its translation is CASSPRTGDSREKLFF. Variable domain in full (rest from reference TRBV5-5 and TRBJ1-4): DAGVTQSPTHLIKTRGQQVTLRCSPISGHKSVSWYQQVLGQGPQFIFQYYEKEERGRGNFPDRFSARQFPNYSSELNVNALLLGDSALYLCASSPRTGDSREKLFFGSGTQLSVL.